A single sample gave rise to the 14 T cell receptor beta chains below, sequenced in a study of Graves' ophthalmopathy and Graves' hyperthyroidism. Amplification targeted the TCR beta CDR3 regions, with RNA transcripts as the source material. After a first-round RT-PCR with HTBI primers, a second-round multiplex PCR was run. From the multiplex PCR reads, TCRdb called clonotypes with MiXCR, one entry per CDR3 protein. The sample carries about 1.2 million distinct CDR3 sequences, about 38% recorded once. Sequenced: peripheral blood or thyroid tissue (not recorded which). These TCRs come from an adult man with Graves' hyperthyroidism.

Only a few counts were recorded for this clonotype. The J gene is TRBJ2-5, the V gene TRBV27, with 8 positions matching TRBD2. This CDR3 spans 16 amino acids. Germline trimming cut 8 bases from V and 3 bases from J; bases unmatched to any gene: 14. CDR1 and CDR2 (germline): MNHEY, SMNVEV (reference sequence). The CDR3 bases are TGTGCCAGCTCCCCTGGGGCTAGCGGGCGGAAAGAGACCCAGTACTTC. Translation: CASSPGASGRKETQYF.

This clonotype was seen a few times. V usage is TRBV6-9 and J usage is TRBJ1-1; no clear D gene. The CDR3 has 13 amino acids. Looked up from germline, CDR1 is MNHGY and CDR2 is SVAAGI. Trimming removed 3 bases at V and 8 bases at J, with 13 bases between. The CDR3 spells CASSYPLGWEAFF. In nucleotides, the CDR3 is TGTGCCAGCAGTTACCCACTCGGGTGGGAAGCTTTCTTT.

This clonotype appeared once. This chain connects TRBV20-1 to TRBJ1-5, with 7 positions matching TRBD1. CDR3 size: 14 residues. The germline V gene has CDR1 DFQATT and CDR2 SNEGSKA (reference sequence). Germline trimming cut 2 bases from V and 3 bases from J; bases unmatched to any gene: 4. In DNA, the CDR3 is TGCAGTGCTAGAAAGACAGGGAACAATCAGCCCCAGCATTTT. Translating it yields CSARKTGNNQPQHF.

At least ten counts were recorded for this clonotype. The chain carries TRBV29-1 and TRBJ1-1; TRBD1 aligns across 8 bases. This CDR3 is 14 amino acids long. The V gene end was trimmed by 0 bases and the J gene end by 5 bases; junction bases not matched to a gene: 5. Looked up from germline, CDR1 is SQVTM and CDR2 is ANQGSEA. The chain's CDR3 is CSVEDLQGATEAFF. The CDR3 DNA follows: TGCAGCGTTGAAGATCTTCAGGGGGCAACTGAAGCTTTCTTT.

In regard to this clonotype: The conserved closing phenylalanine or tryptophan is absent in this CDR3, likely reflecting a read error. Because the CDR3's place on the DNA is in doubt, the DNA is left out and the CDR3 is given as listed by TCRdb. V gene TRBV6-4 combines with J gene TRBJ2-2; the table's TRBD2 call for D was not verified on the DNA. Including both end residues, the CDR3 is 10 amino acids long. In germline, CDR1 is MRHNA, CDR2 SNTAGT. The CDR3 loop is CASSYPEEGL.

There are a few counts of this clonotype. This rearrangement joins TRBV3-1 to TRBJ2-7, with D possibly TRBD2 on 5 matching bases. Germline CDR1 and CDR2: LGHDT and YNNKEL (reference sequence). Trimming took off 2 bases at V and 3 bases at J, with 17 bases between the two ends. The length of the CDR3 is 16 residues. This chain's CDR3 is CASSQPRTASGYEQYF. CDR3 DNA: TGTGCCAGCAGCCAACCCAGGACTGCATCCGGCTACGAGCAGTACTTC.

This clonotype has more than one count but fewer than ten. The chain has TRBV6-5 and TRBJ2-5, with TRBD2 matching 11 bases. Per germline, CDR1 MNHEY and CDR2 SVGAGI. The CDR3 runs to 14 residues. V shed 6 bases, J shed 7 bases, and the junction held 7 bases outside the gene matches. CDR3 in DNA: TGTGCCAGCAGCCTCGGACTAGCGGGCGGGACCCAGTACTTC. Encoded protein: CASSLGLAGGTQYF.

On this clonotype: The conserved closing phenylalanine or tryptophan is absent in this CDR3, likely reflecting a read error. The chain links TRBV2 to TRBJ2-5; the D is unclear. Trimming removed 7 bases at V and 7 bases at J, with 10 bases between. CDR1 and CDR2 (germline): SNHLY, FYNNEI. There are 11 residues in the CDR3. CDR3 sequence (DNA): TGTGCCAGCACCCCCGGCGGGACCCAGTACCTC. This gives the protein CASTPGGTQYL.

This clonotype was picked up a small number of times. The V and J genes are TRBV6-1 and TRBJ2-5; maybe TRBD1 (6 bases). The CDR3 totals 14 residues. The germline V gene encodes CDR1 MNHNS and CDR2 SASEGT. The V and J ends lost 6 bases and 5 bases respectively, with 16 bases between them. The CDR3 region has the DNA TGTGCCAGCAGAGTACAGGGCCGGTGGGAGACCCAGTACTTC. As protein: CASRVQGRWETQYF.

This clonotype was seen a few times. The chain is built from TRBV20-1 and TRBJ2-7, with TRBD2 matching over 7 bases. The V gene's germline CDR1 is DFQATT and CDR2 SNEGSKA (reference sequence). The length of the CDR3 is 14 residues. J was trimmed by 3 bases and V by 1 base; bases with no gene match: 6. CDR3 loop: CSARVAGVIYEQYF. The CDR3 DNA sequence: TGCAGTGCTAGAGTGGCGGGAGTTATCTACGAGCAGTACTTC.

This clonotype occurred once. The J gene is TRBJ2-7, the V gene TRBV29-1; 11 bases are a match to TRBD1. The CDR3 runs 15 residues. CDR1 and CDR2 from the germline V gene are SQVTM and ANQGSEA. Germline trimming cut 4 bases from V and 4 bases from J; bases unmatched to any gene: 9. CDR3 loop: CSVGPDRGRPYEQYF. The CDR3, as DNA: TGCAGCGTTGGCCCGGACAGGGGGCGGCCATACGAGCAGTACTTC.

This clonotype was recorded once. This may come from a read error, since a much larger clone is one base off. The CDR3 carries no conserved terminal phenylalanine or tryptophan, so it likely arises from a read error. The chain joins TRBV29-1 to TRBJ1-5; 11 nucleotides match TRBD1. From germline, CDR1 is SQVTM and CDR2 ANQGSEA. The CDR3 has 14 amino acids. V shed 4 bases, J shed 3 bases, and the junction held 2 bases outside the gene matches. The chain's CDR3 is CSVGDRGNNQPQHL. Here the CDR3 DNA reads TGCAGCGTTGGGGACAGGGGGAACAATCAGCCCCAGCATCTT.

CDR3 region: CASSLKQGAGYTF. As DNA, the CDR3 is TGTGCCAGCAGTTTAAAACAGGGTGCTGGCTACACCTTC. This sequence joins TRBV12-3 or TRBV12-4 and TRBJ1-2, with D possibly matching TRBD1 (6 bases). V was pared by 2 bases and J by 7 bases, with 11 bases between. This CDR3 has 13 amino acids.

The chain joins TRBV10-1 to TRBJ1-1; perhaps TRBD1 as D (5 bases). In germline, CDR1 is WNHNN, CDR2 SYGVQD (reference sequence). V lost 6 bases and J 10 bases, leaving 15 bases between the germline ends. The length of the CDR3 is 12 residues. CDR3 region: CASSQDWGGAFF. The CDR3 DNA reads as TGCGCCAGCAGCCAAGATTGGGGGGGAGCTTTCTTT.